What follows are 15 T cell receptor beta chains derived from one specimen sequenced in a study of shared clonotypes between healthy human individuals. The data were produced by immunoSEQ multiplex PCR, yet TCRdb's version contains in-frame clones alone and is incomplete. The sample has fewer than 1 million clones, about 96% seen once. Naivety among CD8 cells was defined by CD45RO negativity and positive CCR7 selection, thereby excluding terminally differentiated effector memory CD45RA+ cells. Sequenced sample: naive CD8+ T cells sorted from blood. Receptors originate from a man aged 25-45 years in good health.

The chain couples TRBV6-1 to TRBJ1-1; 7 positions agree with TRBD1. The CDR3 runs to 14 residues. Trimming removed 4 bases from V and 1 base from J; junction bases left unmatched: 3. Germline CDR1 and CDR2: MNHNS and SASEGT. The chain's CDR3 is CASSVGQENTEAFF. DNA of the CDR3: TGTGCCAGCAGTGTTGGACAGGAGAACACTGAAGCTTTCTTT.

The chain carries TRBV11-3 and TRBJ2-2; D ambiguous. Germline loops: CDR1 SGHNT, CDR2 YENEEA. The CDR3 runs 15 residues. V lost 0 bases and J 5 bases, leaving 10 bases between the germline ends. The CDR3 coding sequence is TGTGCCAGCAGCTTAGATCGGTCGGGTACCGGGGAGCTGTTTTTT. It translates to CASSLDRSGTGELFF.

A remark on this clone: A junction end diverges from the germline sequence, so it may reflect a read error. This chain connects TRBV29-1 to TRBJ2-3, with D uncertain. CDR3 length: 14 amino acids. The V gene's germline CDR1 is SQVTM and CDR2 ANQGSEA. This CDR3 is CSVEASNRLDTQYF. The CDR3 DNA reads TGCAGCGTCGAAGCGTCAAACCGGCTGGATACGCAGTATTTT.

The V call is TRBV27, the J call TRBJ2-3; 7 bases fit TRBD2. Germline assignment: CDR1 MNHEY and CDR2 SMNVEV (reference sequence). This CDR3 region has 17 residues. Germline trimming cut 6 bases from V and 0 bases from J; bases unmatched to any gene: 12. CDR3 sequence reads: CASSPAPSGSSTDTQYF. As DNA, the CDR3 is TGTGCCAGCAGCCCCGCCCCTAGCGGCTCTAGCACAGATACGCAGTATTTT.

The chain carries TRBV7-6 and TRBJ2-7; the match to TRBD1 covers 7 bases. Germline V lookup: CDR1 SGHVS, CDR2 FNYEAQ. This CDR3 comprises 16 residues. Germline trimming cut 5 bases from V and 3 bases from J; bases unmatched to any gene: 13. The CDR3 region has the DNA TGTGCCAGCAGCACCCTCCCCCGGGACAGCAGCTACGAGCAGTACTTC. It codes for CASSTLPRDSSYEQYF.

The chain carries TRBV7-6 and TRBJ2-1; 10 positions match TRBD2. Germline V CDR1 and CDR2: SGHVS, FNYEAQ. CDR3 length equals 18 residues. After removal of 5 bases from V and 0 bases from J, the junction contained 10 bases not matched to a gene. This CDR3 is CASSPLAGPRGSYNEQFF. CDR3 nucleotide sequence: TGTGCCAGCAGCCCACTAGCGGGACCACGGGGCTCCTACAATGAGCAGTTCTTC.

The chain links TRBV11-2 to TRBJ2-1; 7 nucleotides line up with TRBD2. The germline V gene has CDR1 SGHAT and CDR2 FQNNGV. The CDR3 is 16 amino acids. V lost 3 bases, J lost 2 bases, and 7 bases stayed unmatched. The CDR3 spells CASSFAGLAAYNEQFF. Written as DNA, the CDR3 is TGTGCCAGCAGCTTTGCTGGTCTAGCGGCCTACAATGAGCAGTTCTTC. Supplemented by reference TRBV11-2 and TRBJ2-1, the full variable domain reads EAGVAQSPRYKIIEKRQSVAFWCNPISGHATLYWYQQILGQGPKLLIQFQNNGVVDDSQLPKDRFSAERLKGVDSTLKIQPAKLEDSAVYLCASSFAGLAAYNEQFFGPGTRLTVL.

The chain couples TRBV6-5 to TRBJ2-7; D is perhaps TRBD1 or TRBD2 (5 bases each). The V gene's germline CDR1 is MNHEY and CDR2 SVGAGI. The CDR3 spans 13 residues. V was trimmed by 8 bases and J by 0 bases, leaving 11 bases between them. The chain's CDR3 is CASRSGTSYEQYF. DNA of the CDR3: TGTGCCAGCCGATCCGGGACCTCCTACGAGCAGTACTTC.

This rearrangement joins TRBV27 to TRBJ2-5; D not resolved. Deletions cut 2 bases from V and 4 bases from J, with 8 bases between. CDR1 MNHEY and CDR2 SMNVEV come from the germline V gene (reference sequence). This CDR3 has 13 residues. The CDR3 DNA follows: TGTGCCAGCAGTTTAGGATCGCGAGAGACCCAGTACTTC. This codes for CASSLGSRETQYF.

The V call is TRBV6-5, the J call TRBJ1-1; no clear D gene. CDR3 size: 14 residues. V lost 6 bases to trimming and J lost 1 base, with 12 bases between them. Germline loops: CDR1 MNHEY, CDR2 SVGAGI. Written as DNA, the CDR3 is TGTGCCAGCAGGAGCAGGAGAGGGAACACTGAAGCTTTCTTT. Its protein product is CASRSRRGNTEAFF.

The rearrangement links TRBV4-1 to TRBJ1-2; D unresolved. The CDR3 is made up of 16 amino acids. Trimming removed 2 bases at V and 0 bases at J, with 13 bases between. Germline V CDR1 and CDR2: MGHRA, YSYEKL. CDR3 region: CASSQPAQDPNYGYTF. The CDR3 DNA reads as TGCGCCAGCAGCCAACCCGCGCAGGACCCTAACTATGGCTACACCTTC.

The chain has TRBV28 and TRBJ2-5, with TRBD2 matching 8 bases. Looked up from germline, CDR1 is MDHEN and CDR2 is SYDVKM. V lost 6 bases, J lost 9 bases, and 24 bases stayed unmatched. There are 18 residues in the CDR3. CDR3 sequence: CASRQTGGPDFYQAAQYF. CDR3 in DNA: TGTGCCAGCAGACAGACGGGAGGGCCGGACTTTTACCAAGCGGCCCAGTACTTC.

V and J are TRBV28 and TRBJ2-7; D possibly corresponds to TRBD1 (5 bases). With 5 bases removed from V and 3 bases from J, the gap between germline ends came to 8 bases. The CDR3 covers 12 residues. The germline V gene encodes CDR1 MDHEN and CDR2 SYDVKM. CDR3 bases: TGTGCCAGCAGTCCCCAGGGCTACGAGCAGTACTTC. Its protein product is CASSPQGYEQYF.

This chain joins TRBV5-1 and TRBJ1-2; TRBD1 might be the D (6 bases). Germline V CDR1 and CDR2: SGHRS, YFSETQ. The CDR3 is 13 residues long. The germline V and J ends were trimmed by 5 bases and 2 bases, with 10 bases remaining between them. CDR3 in DNA: TGCGCCAGCAGAGGGACATCGAACTATGGCTACACCTTC. Translating it yields CASRGTSNYGYTF.

This chain connects TRBV7-9 to TRBJ2-2; D tentatively fits TRBD1 or TRBD2 (5 bases each). Trimming stripped 7 bases from V and 1 base from J, with 16 bases between. The CDR3 totals 16 residues. From germline, CDR1 is SEHNR and CDR2 FQNEAQ (reference sequence). The CDR3 DNA sequence: TGTGCCAGCACCGCTGAGGGGACCCGGAACACCGGGGAGCTGTTTTTT. This translates into CASTAEGTRNTGELFF.